These 16 T cell receptor beta chains came from one sample sequenced in a study of shared clonotypes between healthy human individuals. This table comes from immunoSEQ multiplex PCR, and its TCRdb copy is limited to in-frame clones, with some not included. Among 2 million to 2.5 million clones, 93% were seen once, and the ten largest hold around 0.4%. The specimen was naive CD4+ T cells from PBMCs. The subset: CD45RA+ positively selected. These receptors all stem from a man between 18 and 35 years old in good health. Some clones in this sample may be carry-over from other donors' samples.

This chain uses TRBV5-1 with TRBJ1-4; 9 bases match TRBD1. CDR3 length: 16 amino acids. The trim removed 4 bases at V and 4 bases at J, leaving 8 bases unmatched. Germline CDR1 reads SGHRS; CDR2 reads YFSETQ. This CDR3 is CASSGEGTGYNEKLFF. The CDR3 nucleotides read TGCGCCAGCAGCGGTGAAGGGACAGGGTATAATGAAAAACTGTTTTTT.

V usage is TRBV7-6 and J usage is TRBJ2-7, with 7 bases matching TRBD2. Unmatched junction bases numbered 10, after V lost 5 bases and J lost 3 bases. Germline values: CDR1 SGHVS, CDR2 FNYEAQ. The CDR3 has 15 amino acids. CDR3 nucleotide sequence: TGTGCCAGCAGCGCTTCGACTAGCCCATACTACGAGCAGTACTTC. Translated: CASSASTSPYYEQYF.

The chain employs TRBV27 and TRBJ2-3, with 12 nucleotides matching TRBD2. The CDR3 runs 17 residues. V trimming: 2 bases; J trimming: 4 bases; junction bases outside the gene matches: 7. Germline V gene lookup returns CDR1 MNHEY and CDR2 SMNVEV (reference sequence). The CDR3 coding sequence is TGTGCCAGCAGTTTACCCTCGACTAGCGGGAGTCCAGATACGCAGTATTTT. It translates to CASSLPSTSGSPDTQYF.

The chain joins TRBV5-6 to TRBJ2-2; TRBD1 matches 9 bases. This CDR3 region has 16 residues. V was clipped by 3 bases and J by 7 bases; unmatched bases: 10. Germline V CDR1 and CDR2: SGHDT, YYEEEE. In DNA form, the CDR3 reads TGTGCCAGCAGCTCTCGACAGGGGGGGATCGTCGGGGAGCTGTTTTTT. It encodes CASSSRQGGIVGELFF.

This chain joins TRBV5-1 and TRBJ2-1; tentatively, D is TRBD2 (6 bases). CDR3 length equals 18 residues. The V and J ends lost 3 bases and 4 bases respectively, with 23 bases between them. From germline, CDR1 is SGHRS and CDR2 YFSETQ. DNA of the CDR3: TGCGCCAGCAGCTCCAAGGGCGCGGGGACGGGCGGATACAATGAGCAGTTCTTC. It is translated as CASSSKGAGTGGYNEQFF.

The chain carries TRBV27 and TRBJ1-2, with D possibly TRBD1 on 6 matching bases. In germline, CDR1 is MNHEY, CDR2 SMNVEV (reference sequence). Trimming cost V 6 bases and J 2 bases, with 13 bases left between them. This CDR3 contains 14 residues. CDR3 region: CASRPRGSNYGYTF. The CDR3 DNA is TGTGCCAGCAGGCCGAGGGGGTCAAACTATGGCTACACCTTC.

The rearrangement links TRBV5-8 to TRBJ2-5, with 9 positions matching TRBD1. J lost 5 bases, V lost 1 base, and 9 bases had no gene match. Germline V gene lookup returns CDR1 SGHTS and CDR2 YDEGEE. CDR3 length: 16 residues. The CDR3, as DNA: TGTGCCAGCAGCTTGTTCAGGACAGGGGTAGAGGAGACCCAGTACTTC. This encodes CASSLFRTGVEETQYF.

This chain connects TRBV7-9 to TRBJ2-1, with 13 bases fitting TRBD2. The junction had 15 bases not matched to a gene; V was cut back by 4 bases and J by 6 bases. This CDR3 has 19 amino acids. CDR1 and CDR2 (germline): SEHNR, FQNEAQ (reference sequence). The CDR3 here is CASSSRPGLAGPGGNEQFF. CDR3 nucleotides: TGTGCCAGCAGCTCTCGTCCGGGACTAGCGGGACCCGGGGGCAATGAGCAGTTCTTC.

This sequence joins TRBV6-6 and TRBJ1-5, with 10 bases that match TRBD1. Per the germline V gene, CDR1 is MNHNY and CDR2 is SVGAGI (reference sequence). This CDR3 region has 15 residues. Trimming removed 6 bases from V and 3 bases from J; junction bases left unmatched: 5. The CDR3 reads CASRDRGTANQPQHF. The CDR3 DNA reads as TGTGCCAGCAGGGACAGGGGGACCGCCAATCAGCCCCAGCATTTT.

The genes are TRBV18 and TRBJ1-2; no reliable D call. Germline V CDR1 and CDR2: KGHSH, LQKENI. The V and J ends lost 4 bases and 8 bases respectively, with 17 bases between them. The CDR3 length is 14 residues. In DNA, the CDR3 is TGTGCCAGCTCACTAAACCCGGCGGGAGGCGGCTACACCTTC. It translates to CASSLNPAGGGYTF.

This chain links TRBV5-1 with TRBJ2-7, with D possibly TRBD1 on 6 matching bases. The CDR3 contains 14 residues. CDR1 is SGHRS, CDR2 YFSETQ, per germline. Trimming removed 4 bases at V and 0 bases at J, with 11 bases between. This CDR3 reads CASSQTGVSYEQYF. The CDR3 DNA reads TGCGCCAGCAGCCAGACAGGAGTCTCCTACGAGCAGTACTTC.

This clone was counted a single time. The chain has TRBV18 and TRBJ2-3, with a tentative D call TRBD1 (6 bases). Germline V gene sequence: CDR1 KGHSH, CDR2 LQKENI. CDR3 length equals 16 residues. Trimming took 3 bases from V and 0 from J, leaving 13 bases between them. The CDR3 DNA reads as TGTGCCAGCTCACCCTACGGACAGCCTAGCACAGATACGCAGTATTTT. Amino acid sequence: CASSPYGQPSTDTQYF.

V gene TRBV6-1 combines with J gene TRBJ1-4, with 9 bases identical to TRBD1. Germline trimming cut 5 bases from V and 5 bases from J; bases unmatched to any gene: 3. CDR1 is MNHNS and CDR2 is SASEGT in the germline V gene. The CDR3 runs 14 residues. DNA for the CDR3: TGTGCCAGCAGTACAGGGGGCGAGAATGAAAAACTGTTTTTT. The encoded protein is CASSTGGENEKLFF.

This chain connects TRBV4-1 to TRBJ1-2, with 9 bases aligning to TRBD1. V lost 0 bases and J lost 9; bases outside the gene matches: 2. CDR3 length: 13 residues. CDR1 is MGHRA and CDR2 is YSYEKL in the germline V gene. Here the CDR3 DNA reads TGCGCCAGCAGCCAAGATGGGACAGGGAGCTACACCTTC. This codes for CASSQDGTGSYTF.

A note on this clone: Different DNA sequences within this sample yield the same CDR3. The CDR3 DNA reads TGTGCCAGCTCACCTCGGACAGGGGACCAAGAGACCCAGTACTTC. This translates into CASSPRTGDQETQYF. The rearrangement uses TRBV18 and TRBJ2-5, with 9 bases aligning to TRBD1. This CDR3 spans 15 amino acids. Per germline, CDR1 KGHSH and CDR2 LQKENI. V shed 3 bases and J 0 bases; nucleotides not matched to a gene: 2.

The genes are TRBV9 and TRBJ1-6; TRBD1 agrees at 7 bases. The CDR3 runs 15 residues. V lost 4 bases and J lost 7; bases outside the gene matches: 8. The germline V gene has CDR1 SGDLS and CDR2 YYNGEE. CDR3 coding DNA: TGTGCCAGCAGCACCCGACAGGGTACCAATTCACCCCTCCACTTT. It is translated as CASSTRQGTNSPLHF. Full variable domain (rest looked up from reference TRBV9 and TRBJ1-6): DSGVTQTPKHLITATGQRVTLRCSPRSGDLSVYWYQQSLDQGLQFLIQYYNGEERAKGNILERFSAQQFPDLHSELNLSSLELGDSALYFCASSTRQGTNSPLHFGNGTRLTVT.